The next 4 T cell receptor beta chains were all read from a single sample in a study of blood T cell repertoires in COVID-19. Sequencing used immunoSEQ multiplex PCR; TCRdb keeps in-frame clones, though not all of them. In the table there are over 120,000 clones, roughly 84% of which are singletons. Sequencing was carried out using peripheral blood. Receptors were obtained from a human donor in a cohort sampled during active COVID-19.

The CDR3 nucleotides are TGTGCCAGCAGTGATTCCCGACTGCCCACAGATACGCAGTATTTT. It yields the protein CASSDSRLPTDTQYF. The chain is built from TRBV25-1 and TRBJ2-3, with D hard to call. Germline V CDR1 and CDR2: MGHDK, SYGVNS. The CDR3 loop spans 15 amino acids. Trimming pared 3 bases from V and 2 bases from J, leaving 12 bases between.

This chain connects TRBV18 to TRBJ2-2; TRBD1 agrees at 7 bases. The junction had 7 bases not matched to a gene; V was cut back by 1 base and J by 2 bases. CDR1 and CDR2 from the germline V gene are KGHSH and LQKENI. This CDR3 comprises 17 residues. The CDR3 DNA is TGTGCCAGCTCACCACTTGGGACAGTTGATAACACCGGGGAGCTGTTTTTT. Residues: CASSPLGTVDNTGELFF.

The chain joins TRBV5-1 to TRBJ2-5; 7 bases map to TRBD2. CDR1 is SGHRS and CDR2 is YFSETQ in the germline V gene. With V trimmed by 4 bases and J by 0 bases, 6 bases remained unmatched. CDR3 length equals 15 residues. CDR3 DNA: TGCGCCAGCAGCCCCATTCTAGCGGACCAAGAGACCCAGTACTTC. Its translation: CASSPILADQETQYF.

The chain employs TRBV30 and TRBJ1-4, with 10 bases fitting TRBD1. J was trimmed by 0 bases and V by 6 bases; bases with no gene match: 4. The CDR3 is made up of 15 amino acids. Germline assignment: CDR1 GTSNPN and CDR2 SVGIG (reference sequence). CDR3 nucleotides: TGTGCCTGCCGGACAGGGGGAGCAACTAATGAAAAACTGTTTTTT. Its protein is CACRTGGATNEKLFF. Drawing the rest from reference TRBV30 and TRBJ1-4, the complete variable domain is SQTIHQWPATLVQPVGSPLSLECTVEGTSNPNLYWYRQAAGRGLQLLFYSVGIGQISSEVPQNLSASRPQDRQFILSSKKLLLSDSGFYLCACRTGGATNEKLFFGSGTQLSVL.